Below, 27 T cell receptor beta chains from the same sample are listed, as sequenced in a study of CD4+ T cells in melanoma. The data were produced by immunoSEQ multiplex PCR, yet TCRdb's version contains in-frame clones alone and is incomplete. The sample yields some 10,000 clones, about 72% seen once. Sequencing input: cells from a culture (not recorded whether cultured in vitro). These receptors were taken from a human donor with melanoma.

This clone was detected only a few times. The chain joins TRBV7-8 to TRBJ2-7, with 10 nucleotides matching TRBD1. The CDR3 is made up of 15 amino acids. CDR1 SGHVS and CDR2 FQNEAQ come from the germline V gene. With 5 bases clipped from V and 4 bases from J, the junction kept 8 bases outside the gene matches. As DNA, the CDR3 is TGTGCCAGCAGCCGAAGGGACAGGGGATCGTACGAGCAGTACTTC. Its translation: CASSRRDRGSYEQYF.

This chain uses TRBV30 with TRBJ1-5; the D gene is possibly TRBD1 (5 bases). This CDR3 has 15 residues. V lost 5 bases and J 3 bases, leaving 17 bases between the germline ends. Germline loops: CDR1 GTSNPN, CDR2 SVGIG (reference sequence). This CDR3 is CAWSGRLGFNQPQHF. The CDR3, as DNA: TGTGCCTGGTCAGGGCGTTTAGGGTTCAATCAGCCCCAGCATTTT.

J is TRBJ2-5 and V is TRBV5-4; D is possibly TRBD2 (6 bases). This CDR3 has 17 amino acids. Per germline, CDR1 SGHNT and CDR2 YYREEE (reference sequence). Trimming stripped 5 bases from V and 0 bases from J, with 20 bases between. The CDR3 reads CASRQGGPGKNQETQYF. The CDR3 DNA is TGTGCCAGCAGGCAGGGAGGACCGGGGAAAAACCAAGAGACCCAGTACTTC.

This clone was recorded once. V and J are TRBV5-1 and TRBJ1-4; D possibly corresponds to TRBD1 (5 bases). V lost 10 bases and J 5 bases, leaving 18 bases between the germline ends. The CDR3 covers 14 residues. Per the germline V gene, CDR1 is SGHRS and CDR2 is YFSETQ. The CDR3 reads CASKLGTENEKLFF. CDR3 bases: TGCGCCTCGAAGTTGGGGACGGAAAATGAAAAACTGTTTTTT.

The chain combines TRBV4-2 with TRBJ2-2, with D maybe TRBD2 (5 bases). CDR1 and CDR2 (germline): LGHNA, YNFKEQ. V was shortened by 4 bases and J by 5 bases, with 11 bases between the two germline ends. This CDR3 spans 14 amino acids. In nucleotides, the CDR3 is TGTGCCAGCAGCCCGAGGACGGGGACCGGGGAGCTGTTTTTT. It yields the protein CASSPRTGTGELFF.

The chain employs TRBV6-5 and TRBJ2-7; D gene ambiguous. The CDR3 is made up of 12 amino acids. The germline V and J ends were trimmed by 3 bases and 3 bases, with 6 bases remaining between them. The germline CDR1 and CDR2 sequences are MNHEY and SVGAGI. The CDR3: CASSYNDYEQYF. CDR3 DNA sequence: TGTGCCAGCAGTTATAATGACTACGAGCAGTACTTC.

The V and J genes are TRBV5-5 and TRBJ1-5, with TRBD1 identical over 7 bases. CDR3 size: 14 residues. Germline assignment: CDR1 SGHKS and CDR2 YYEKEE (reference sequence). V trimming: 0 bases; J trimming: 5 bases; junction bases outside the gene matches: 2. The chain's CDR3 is CASSLGQGDQPQHF. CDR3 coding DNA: TGTGCCAGCAGCTTGGGACAGGGAGATCAGCCCCAGCATTTT.

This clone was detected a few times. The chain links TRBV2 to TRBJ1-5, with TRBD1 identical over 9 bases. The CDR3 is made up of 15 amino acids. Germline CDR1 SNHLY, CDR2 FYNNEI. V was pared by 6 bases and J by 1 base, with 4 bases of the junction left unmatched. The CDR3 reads CASRLQGASNQPQHF. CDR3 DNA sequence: TGTGCCAGCAGGTTACAGGGGGCGAGCAATCAGCCCCAGCATTTT. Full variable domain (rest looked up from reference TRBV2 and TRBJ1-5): EPEVTQTPSHQVTQMGQEVILRCVPISNHLYFYWYRQILGQKVEFLVSFYNNEISEKSEIFDDQFSVERPDGSNFTLKIRSTKLEDSAMYFCASRLQGASNQPQHFGDGTRLSIL.

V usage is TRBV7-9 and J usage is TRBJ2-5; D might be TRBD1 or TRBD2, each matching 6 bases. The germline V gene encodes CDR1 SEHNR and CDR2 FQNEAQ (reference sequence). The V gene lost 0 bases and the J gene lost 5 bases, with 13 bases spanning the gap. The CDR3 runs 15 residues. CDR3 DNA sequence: TGTGCCAGCAGCTTAGCCGGGACTCAGGGGGAGACCCAGTACTTC. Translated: CASSLAGTQGETQYF.

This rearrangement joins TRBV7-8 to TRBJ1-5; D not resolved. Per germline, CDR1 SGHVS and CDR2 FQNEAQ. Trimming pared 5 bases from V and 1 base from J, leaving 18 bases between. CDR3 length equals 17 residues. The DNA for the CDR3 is TGTGCCAGCAGCACATCGCTCGGGGTCATCAGCAATCAGCCCCAGCATTTT. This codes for CASSTSLGVISNQPQHF.

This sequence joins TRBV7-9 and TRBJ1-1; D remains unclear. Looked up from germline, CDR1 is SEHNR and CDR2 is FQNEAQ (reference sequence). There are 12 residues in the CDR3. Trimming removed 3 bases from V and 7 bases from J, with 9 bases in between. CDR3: CASSLGWGEAFF. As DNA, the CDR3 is TGTGCCAGCAGCTTGGGTTGGGGTGAAGCTTTCTTT.

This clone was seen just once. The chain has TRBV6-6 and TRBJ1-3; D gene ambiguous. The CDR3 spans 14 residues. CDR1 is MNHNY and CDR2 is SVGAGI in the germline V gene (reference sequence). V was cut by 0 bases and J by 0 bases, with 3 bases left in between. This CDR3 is CASSYSSSGNTIYF. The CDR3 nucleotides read TGTGCCAGCAGTTACTCTTCCTCTGGAAACACCATATATTTT.

CDR3 coding DNA: TGTGCCAGCAGCCGGCCGGCGGGGGGAAAGCCCCAGCATTTT. Protein: CASSRPAGGKPQHF. The chain combines TRBV5-8 with TRBJ1-5, with TRBD1 as a possible D gene (5 bases). CDR1 and CDR2 (germline): SGHTS, YDEGEE. V was shortened by 4 bases and J by 8 bases, with 16 bases between the two germline ends. The CDR3 contains 14 residues.

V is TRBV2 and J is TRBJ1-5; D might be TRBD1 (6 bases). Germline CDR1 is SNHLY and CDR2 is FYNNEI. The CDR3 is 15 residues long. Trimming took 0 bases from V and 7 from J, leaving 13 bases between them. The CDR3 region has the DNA TGTGCCAGCAGTGAAGCCTTCAGGGGTATGCAGCCCCAGCATTTT. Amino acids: CASSEAFRGMQPQHF.

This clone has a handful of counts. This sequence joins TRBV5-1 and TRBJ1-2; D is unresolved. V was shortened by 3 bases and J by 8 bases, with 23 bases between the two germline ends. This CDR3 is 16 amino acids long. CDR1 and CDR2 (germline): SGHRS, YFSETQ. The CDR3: CASSYYSDAASMGYTF. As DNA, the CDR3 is TGCGCCAGCAGCTACTACAGCGATGCCGCATCTATGGGCTACACCTTC.

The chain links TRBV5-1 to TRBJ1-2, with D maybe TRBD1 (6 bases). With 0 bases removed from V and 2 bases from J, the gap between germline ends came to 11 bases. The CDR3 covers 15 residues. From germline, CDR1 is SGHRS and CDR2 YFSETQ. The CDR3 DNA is TGCGCCAGCAGCTTGGCCAATCAGGGGAACTATGGCTACACCTTC. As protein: CASSLANQGNYGYTF.

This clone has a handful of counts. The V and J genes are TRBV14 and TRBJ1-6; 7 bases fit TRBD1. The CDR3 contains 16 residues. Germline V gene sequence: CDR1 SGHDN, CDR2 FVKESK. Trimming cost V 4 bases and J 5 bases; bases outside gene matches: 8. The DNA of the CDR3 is TGTGCCAGCAGCCCGTTGACAGGGCTGGATAATTCACCCCTCCACTTT. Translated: CASSPLTGLDNSPLHF.

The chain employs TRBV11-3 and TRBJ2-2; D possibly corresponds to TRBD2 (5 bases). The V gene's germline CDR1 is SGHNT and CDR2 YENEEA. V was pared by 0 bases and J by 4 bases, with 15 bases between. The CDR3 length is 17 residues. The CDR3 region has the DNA TGTGCCAGCAGCTTAGATTCGCGGGTGTCGGGCACCGGGGAGCTGTTTTTT. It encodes CASSLDSRVSGTGELFF.

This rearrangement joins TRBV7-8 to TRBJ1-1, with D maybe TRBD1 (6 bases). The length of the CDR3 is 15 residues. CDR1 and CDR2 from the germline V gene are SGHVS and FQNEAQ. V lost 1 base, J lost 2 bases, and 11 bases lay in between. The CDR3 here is CASSLGPGTNTEAFF. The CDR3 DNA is TGTGCCAGCAGCTTAGGACCAGGGACAAACACTGAAGCTTTCTTT.

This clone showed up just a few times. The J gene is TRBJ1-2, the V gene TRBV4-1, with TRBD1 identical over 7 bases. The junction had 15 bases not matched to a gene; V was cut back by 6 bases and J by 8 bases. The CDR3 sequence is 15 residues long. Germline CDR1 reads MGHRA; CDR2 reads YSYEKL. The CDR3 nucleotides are TGCGCCAGCAGATCCCCCGGGACAGCTGACCCCGGCTACACCTTC. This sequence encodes CASRSPGTADPGYTF.

CDR3 bases: TGTGCCAGCTCATATGGGACAGGGTATAATTCACCCCTCCACTTT. It encodes CASSYGTGYNSPLHF. The chain combines TRBV18 with TRBJ1-6; 9 nucleotides align to TRBD1. The V gene end was trimmed by 5 bases and the J gene end by 4 bases; junction bases not matched to a gene: 3. This CDR3 region has 15 residues. Germline CDR1 reads KGHSH; CDR2 reads LQKENI.

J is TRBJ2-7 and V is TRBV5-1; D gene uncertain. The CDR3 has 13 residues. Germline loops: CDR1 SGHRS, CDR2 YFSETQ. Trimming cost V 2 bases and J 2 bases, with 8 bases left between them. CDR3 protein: CASSFGQPYEQYF. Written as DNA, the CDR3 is TGCGCCAGCAGCTTCGGGCAGCCCTACGAGCAGTACTTC.

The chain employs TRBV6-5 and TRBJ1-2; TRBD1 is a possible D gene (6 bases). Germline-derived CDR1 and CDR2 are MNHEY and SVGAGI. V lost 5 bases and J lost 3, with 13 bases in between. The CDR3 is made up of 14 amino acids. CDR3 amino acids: CASSVGGAYYGYTF. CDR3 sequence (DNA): TGTGCCAGCAGTGTGGGGGGCGCTTACTATGGCTACACCTTC.

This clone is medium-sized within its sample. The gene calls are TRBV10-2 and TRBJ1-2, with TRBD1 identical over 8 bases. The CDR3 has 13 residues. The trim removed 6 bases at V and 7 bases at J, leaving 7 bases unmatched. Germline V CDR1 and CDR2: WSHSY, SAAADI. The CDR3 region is CASSVDRASGYTF. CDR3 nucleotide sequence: TGCGCCAGCAGCGTGGACAGGGCTAGTGGCTACACCTTC.

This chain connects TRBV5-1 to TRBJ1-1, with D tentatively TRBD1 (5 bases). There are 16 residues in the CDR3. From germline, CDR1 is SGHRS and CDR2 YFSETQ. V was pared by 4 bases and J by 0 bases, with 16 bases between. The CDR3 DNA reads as TGCGCCAGCAGCCCCAGGTGGGGGAGCTTGAACACTGAAGCTTTCTTT. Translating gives CASSPRWGSLNTEAFF.

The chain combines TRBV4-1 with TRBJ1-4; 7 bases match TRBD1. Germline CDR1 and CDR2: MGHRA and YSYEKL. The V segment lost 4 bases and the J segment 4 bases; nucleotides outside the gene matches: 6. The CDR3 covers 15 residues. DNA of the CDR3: TGCGCCAGCAGCCGCGGACAGGTCGTTAATGAAAAACTGTTTTTT. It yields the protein CASSRGQVVNEKLFF.

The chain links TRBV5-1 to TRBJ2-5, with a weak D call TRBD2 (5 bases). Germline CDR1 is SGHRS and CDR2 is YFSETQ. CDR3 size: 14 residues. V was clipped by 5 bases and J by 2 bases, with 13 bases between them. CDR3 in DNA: TGCGCCAGCAGGCGGGTTGGACTGCAAGAGACCCAGTACTTC. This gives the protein CASRRVGLQETQYF.